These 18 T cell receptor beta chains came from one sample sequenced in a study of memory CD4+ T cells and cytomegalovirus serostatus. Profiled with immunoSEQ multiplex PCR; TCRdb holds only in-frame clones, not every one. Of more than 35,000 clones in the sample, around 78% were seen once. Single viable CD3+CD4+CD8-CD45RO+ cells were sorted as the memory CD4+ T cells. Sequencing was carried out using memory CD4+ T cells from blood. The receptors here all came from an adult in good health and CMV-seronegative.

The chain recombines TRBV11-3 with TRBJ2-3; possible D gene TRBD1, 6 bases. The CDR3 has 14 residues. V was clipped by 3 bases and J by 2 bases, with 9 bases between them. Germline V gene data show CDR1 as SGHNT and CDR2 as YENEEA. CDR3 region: CASSLGASTDTQYF. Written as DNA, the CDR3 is TGTGCCAGCAGCTTGGGGGCCTCCACAGATACGCAGTATTTT.

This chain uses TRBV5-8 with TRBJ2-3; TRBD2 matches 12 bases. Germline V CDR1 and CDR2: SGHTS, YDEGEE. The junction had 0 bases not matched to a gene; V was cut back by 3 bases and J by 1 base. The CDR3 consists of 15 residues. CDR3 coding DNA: TGTGCCAGCAGCTGGACTAGCGGGGGCACAGATACGCAGTATTTT. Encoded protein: CASSWTSGGTDTQYF.

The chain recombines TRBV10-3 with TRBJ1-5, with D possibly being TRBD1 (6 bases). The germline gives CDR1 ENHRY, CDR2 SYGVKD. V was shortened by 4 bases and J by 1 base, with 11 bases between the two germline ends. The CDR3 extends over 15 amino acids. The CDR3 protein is CAISASGQSNQPQHF. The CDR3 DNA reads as TGTGCCATCAGTGCCTCAGGACAGAGCAATCAGCCCCAGCATTTT.

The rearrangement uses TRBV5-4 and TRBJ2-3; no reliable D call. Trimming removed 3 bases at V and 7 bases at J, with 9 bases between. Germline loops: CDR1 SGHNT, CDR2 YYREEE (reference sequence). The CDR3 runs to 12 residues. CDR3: CASSSEKNTQYF. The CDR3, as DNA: TGTGCCAGCAGCTCGGAAAAGAATACGCAGTATTTT.

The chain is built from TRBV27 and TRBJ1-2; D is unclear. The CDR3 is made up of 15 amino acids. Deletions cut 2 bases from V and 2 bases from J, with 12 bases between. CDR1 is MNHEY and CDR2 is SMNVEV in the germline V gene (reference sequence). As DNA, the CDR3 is TGTGCCAGCAGTTTAATTGGAGGGCCGAACTATGGCTACACCTTC. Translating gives CASSLIGGPNYGYTF.

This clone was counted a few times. The CDR3 spells CAWSGKWANYGYTF. As DNA, the CDR3 is TGTGCCTGGAGTGGAAAGTGGGCGAACTATGGCTACACCTTC. The chain carries TRBV30 and TRBJ1-2; D call uncertain. The germline gives CDR1 GTSNPN, CDR2 SVGIG (reference sequence). This CDR3 region has 14 residues. V was pared by 1 base and J by 2 bases, with 11 bases between.

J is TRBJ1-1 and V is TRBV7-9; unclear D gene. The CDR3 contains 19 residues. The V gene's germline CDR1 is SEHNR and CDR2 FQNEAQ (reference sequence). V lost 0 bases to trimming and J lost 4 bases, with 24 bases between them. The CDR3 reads CASSLATSRVSQLGTEAFF. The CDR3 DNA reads TGTGCCAGCAGCTTAGCTACATCTAGGGTTTCGCAATTGGGCACTGAAGCTTTCTTT. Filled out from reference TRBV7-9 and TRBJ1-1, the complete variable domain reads DTGVSQNPRHKITKRGQNVTFRCDPISEHNRLYWYRQTLGQGPEFLTYFQNEAQLEKSRLLSDRFSAERPKGSFSTLEIQRTEQGDSAMYLCASSLATSRVSQLGTEAFFGQGTRLTVV.

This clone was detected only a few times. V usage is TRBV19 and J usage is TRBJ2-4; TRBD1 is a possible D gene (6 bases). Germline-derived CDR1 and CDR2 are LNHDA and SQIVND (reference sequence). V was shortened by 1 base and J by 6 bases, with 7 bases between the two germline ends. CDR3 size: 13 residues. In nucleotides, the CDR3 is TGTGCCAGTAGTATAGCGGACAGAAACATTCAGTACTTC. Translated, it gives CASSIADRNIQYF.

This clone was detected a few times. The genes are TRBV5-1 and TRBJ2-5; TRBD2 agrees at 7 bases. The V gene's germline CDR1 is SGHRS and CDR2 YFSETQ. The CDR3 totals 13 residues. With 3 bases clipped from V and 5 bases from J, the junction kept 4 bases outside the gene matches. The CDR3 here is CASSSLAWETQYF. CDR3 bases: TGCGCCAGCAGCTCACTAGCGTGGGAGACCCAGTACTTC.

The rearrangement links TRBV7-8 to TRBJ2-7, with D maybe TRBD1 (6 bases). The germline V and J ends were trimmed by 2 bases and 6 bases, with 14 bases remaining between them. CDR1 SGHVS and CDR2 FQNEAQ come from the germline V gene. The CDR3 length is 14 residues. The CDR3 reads CASSLSGGRVEQYF. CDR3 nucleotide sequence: TGTGCCAGCAGCTTAAGTGGGGGCAGGGTCGAGCAGTACTTC. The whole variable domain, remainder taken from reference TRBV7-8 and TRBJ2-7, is GAGVSQSPRYKVAKRGQDVALRCDPISGHVSLFWYQQALGQGPEFLTYFQNEAQLDKSGLPSDRFFAERPEGSVSTLKIQRTQQEDSAVYLCASSLSGGRVEQYFGPGTRLTVT.

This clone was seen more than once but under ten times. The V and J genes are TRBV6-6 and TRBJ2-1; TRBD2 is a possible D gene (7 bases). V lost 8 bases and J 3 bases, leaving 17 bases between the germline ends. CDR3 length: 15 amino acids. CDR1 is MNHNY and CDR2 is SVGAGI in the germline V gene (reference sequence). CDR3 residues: CASAERGAIYNEQFF. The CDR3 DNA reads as TGTGCCAGCGCAGAACGGGGGGCCATCTACAATGAGCAGTTCTTC.

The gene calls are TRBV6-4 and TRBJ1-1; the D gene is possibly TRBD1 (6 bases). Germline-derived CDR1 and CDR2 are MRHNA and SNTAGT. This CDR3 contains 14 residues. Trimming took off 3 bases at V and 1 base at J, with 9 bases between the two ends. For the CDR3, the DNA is TGTGCCAGCAGTGATACGGACAGGAACACTGAAGCTTTCTTT. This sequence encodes CASSDTDRNTEAFF.

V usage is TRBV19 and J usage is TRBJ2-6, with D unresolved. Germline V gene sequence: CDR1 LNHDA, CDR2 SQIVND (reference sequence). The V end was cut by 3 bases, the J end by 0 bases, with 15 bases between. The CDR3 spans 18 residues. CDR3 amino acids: CASSIPGRRTSGANVLTF. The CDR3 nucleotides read TGTGCCAGTAGTATTCCCGGCAGGAGAACCTCTGGGGCCAACGTCCTGACTTTC.

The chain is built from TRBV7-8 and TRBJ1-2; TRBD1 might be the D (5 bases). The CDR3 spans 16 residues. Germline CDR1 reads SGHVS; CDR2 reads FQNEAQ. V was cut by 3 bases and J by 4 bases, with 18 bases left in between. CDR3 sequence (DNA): TGTGCCAGCAGCTTCGCCGACGGGGCGGAGGCCTATGGCTACACCTTC. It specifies CASSFADGAEAYGYTF. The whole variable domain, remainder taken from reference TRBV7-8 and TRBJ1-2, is GAGVSQSPRYKVAKRGQDVALRCDPISGHVSLFWYQQALGQGPEFLTYFQNEAQLDKSGLPSDRFFAERPEGSVSTLKIQRTQQEDSAVYLCASSFADGAEAYGYTFGSGTRLTVV.

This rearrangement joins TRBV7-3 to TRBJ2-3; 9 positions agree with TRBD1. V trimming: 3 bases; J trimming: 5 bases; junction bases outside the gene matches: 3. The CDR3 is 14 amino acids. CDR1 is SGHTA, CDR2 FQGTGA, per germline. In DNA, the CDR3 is TGTGCCAGCAGCTTGGGGACAGGGCGAGATACGCAGTATTTT. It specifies CASSLGTGRDTQYF. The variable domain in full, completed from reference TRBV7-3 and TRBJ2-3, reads GAGVSQTPSNKVTEKGKYVELRCDPISGHTALYWYRQSLGQGPEFLIYFQGTGAADDSGLPNDRFFAVRPEGSVSTLKIQRTERGDSAVYLCASSLGTGRDTQYFGPGTRLTVL.

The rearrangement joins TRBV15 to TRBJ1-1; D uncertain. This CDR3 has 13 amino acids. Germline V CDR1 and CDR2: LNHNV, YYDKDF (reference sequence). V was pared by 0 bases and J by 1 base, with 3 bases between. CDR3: CATSREPNTEAFF. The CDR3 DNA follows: TGTGCCACCAGCAGAGAACCGAACACTGAAGCTTTCTTT.

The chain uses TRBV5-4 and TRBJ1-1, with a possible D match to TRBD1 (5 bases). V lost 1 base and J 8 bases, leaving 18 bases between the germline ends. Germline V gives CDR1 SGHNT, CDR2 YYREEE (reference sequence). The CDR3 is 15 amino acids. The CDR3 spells CASSLRLIGRDEAFF. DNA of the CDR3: TGTGCCAGCAGCTTGAGGCTTATCGGGCGGGACGAAGCTTTCTTT.

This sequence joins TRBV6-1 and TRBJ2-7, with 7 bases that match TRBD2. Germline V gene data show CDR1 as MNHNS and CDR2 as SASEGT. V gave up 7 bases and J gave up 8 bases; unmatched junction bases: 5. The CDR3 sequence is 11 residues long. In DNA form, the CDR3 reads TGTGCCAGCACTCTCGGGGGGAAGCAGTACTTC. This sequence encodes CASTLGGKQYF.